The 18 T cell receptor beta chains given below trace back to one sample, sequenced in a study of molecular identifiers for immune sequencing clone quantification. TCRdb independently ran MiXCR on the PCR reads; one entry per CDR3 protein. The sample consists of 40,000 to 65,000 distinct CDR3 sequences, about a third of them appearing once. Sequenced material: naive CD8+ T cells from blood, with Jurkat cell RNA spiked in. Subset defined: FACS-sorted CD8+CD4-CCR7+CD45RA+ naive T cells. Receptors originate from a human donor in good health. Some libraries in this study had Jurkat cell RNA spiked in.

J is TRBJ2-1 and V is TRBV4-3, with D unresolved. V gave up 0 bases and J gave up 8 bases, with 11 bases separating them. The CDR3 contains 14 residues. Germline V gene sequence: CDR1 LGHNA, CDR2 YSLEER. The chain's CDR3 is CASSQDGQPDEQFF. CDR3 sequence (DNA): TGCGCCAGCAGCCAAGATGGTCAGCCGGATGAGCAGTTCTTC.

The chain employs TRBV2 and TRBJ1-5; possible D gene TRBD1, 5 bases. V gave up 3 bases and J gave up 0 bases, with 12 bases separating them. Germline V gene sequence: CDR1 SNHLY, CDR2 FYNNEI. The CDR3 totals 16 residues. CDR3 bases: TGTGCCAGCAGTGAGGGCAGGGCGTATAGCAATCAGCCCCAGCATTTT. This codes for CASSEGRAYSNQPQHF.

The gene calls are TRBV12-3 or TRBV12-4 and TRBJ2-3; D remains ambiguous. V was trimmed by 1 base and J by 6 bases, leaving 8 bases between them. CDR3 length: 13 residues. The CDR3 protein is CASSLVGMDTQYF. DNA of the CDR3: TGTGCCAGCAGTTTAGTCGGTATGGATACGCAGTATTTT.

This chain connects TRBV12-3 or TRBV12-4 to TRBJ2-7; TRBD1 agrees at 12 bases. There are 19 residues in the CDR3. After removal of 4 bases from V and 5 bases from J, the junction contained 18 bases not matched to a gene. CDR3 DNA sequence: TGTGCCAGCAGTTCAATACCCGGGACAGGGGGCGTCCGGTGGAACGAGCAGTACTTC. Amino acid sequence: CASSSIPGTGGVRWNEQYF.

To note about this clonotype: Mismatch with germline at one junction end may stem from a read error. The CDR3 here is CAGSQGAEQYF. The DNA for the CDR3 is TGTGCCGGCAGCCAAGGTGCCGAGCAGTACTTC. The genes are TRBV14 and TRBJ2-7, with D unclear. This CDR3 spans 11 amino acids. Germline lookup yields CDR1 SGHDN and CDR2 FVKESK.

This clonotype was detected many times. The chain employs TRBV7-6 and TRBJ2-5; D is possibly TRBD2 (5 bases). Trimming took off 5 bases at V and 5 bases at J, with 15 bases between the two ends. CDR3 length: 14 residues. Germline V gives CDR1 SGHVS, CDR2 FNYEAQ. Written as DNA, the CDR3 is TGTGCCAGCAGCCTAGGACTCCTGGCGGAGACCCAGTACTTC. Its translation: CASSLGLLAETQYF.

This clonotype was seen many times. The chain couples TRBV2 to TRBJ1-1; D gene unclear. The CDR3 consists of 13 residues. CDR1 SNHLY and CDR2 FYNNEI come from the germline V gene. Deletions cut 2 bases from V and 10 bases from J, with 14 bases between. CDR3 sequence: CASSEWLRSGAFF. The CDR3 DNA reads TGTGCCAGCAGTGAATGGTTACGGAGTGGAGCTTTCTTT. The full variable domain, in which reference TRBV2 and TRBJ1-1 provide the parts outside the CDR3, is EPEVTQTPSHQVTQMGQEVILRCVPISNHLYFYWYRQILGQKVEFLVSFYNNEISEKSEIFDDQFSVERPDGSNFTLKIRSTKLEDSAMYFCASSEWLRSGAFFGQGTRLTVV.

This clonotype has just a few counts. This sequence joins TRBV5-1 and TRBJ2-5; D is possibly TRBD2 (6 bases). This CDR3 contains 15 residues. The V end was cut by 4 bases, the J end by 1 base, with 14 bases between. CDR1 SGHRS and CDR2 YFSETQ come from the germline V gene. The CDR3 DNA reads TGCGCCAGCAGCCCCCTGGGACTCTTCCAAGAGACCCAGTACTTC. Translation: CASSPLGLFQETQYF.

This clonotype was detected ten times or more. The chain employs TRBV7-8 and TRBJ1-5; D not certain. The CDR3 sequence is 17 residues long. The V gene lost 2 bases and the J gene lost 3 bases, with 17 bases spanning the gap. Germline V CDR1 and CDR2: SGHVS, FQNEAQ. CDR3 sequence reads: CASSLPGHGLNNQPQHF. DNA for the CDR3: TGTGCCAGCAGCTTACCCGGGCATGGACTGAACAATCAGCCCCAGCATTTT.

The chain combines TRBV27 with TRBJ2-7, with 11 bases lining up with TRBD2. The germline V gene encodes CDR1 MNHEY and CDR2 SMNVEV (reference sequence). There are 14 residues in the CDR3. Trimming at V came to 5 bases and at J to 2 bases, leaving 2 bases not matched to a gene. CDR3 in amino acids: CASSEGLAAYEQYF. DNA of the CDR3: TGTGCCAGCAGTGAGGGACTAGCGGCCTACGAGCAGTACTTC.

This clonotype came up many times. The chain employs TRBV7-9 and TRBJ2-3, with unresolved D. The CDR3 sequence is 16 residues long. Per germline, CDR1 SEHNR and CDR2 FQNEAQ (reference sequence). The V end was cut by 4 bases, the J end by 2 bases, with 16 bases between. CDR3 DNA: TGTGCCAGCAGCTACCCCCGAAGTCCAGTCACAGATACGCAGTATTTT. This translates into CASSYPRSPVTDTQYF.

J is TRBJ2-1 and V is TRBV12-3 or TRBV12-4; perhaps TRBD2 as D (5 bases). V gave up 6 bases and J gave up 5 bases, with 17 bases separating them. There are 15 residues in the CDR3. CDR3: CASSLSPGIHNEQFF. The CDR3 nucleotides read TGTGCCAGCAGCCTTTCGCCGGGGATACACAATGAGCAGTTCTTC.

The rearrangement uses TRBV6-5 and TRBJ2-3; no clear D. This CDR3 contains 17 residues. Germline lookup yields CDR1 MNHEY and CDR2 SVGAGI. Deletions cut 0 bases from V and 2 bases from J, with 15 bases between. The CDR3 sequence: CASSYSGASPPTDTQYF. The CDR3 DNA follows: TGTGCCAGCAGTTACTCGGGCGCCAGCCCCCCCACAGATACGCAGTATTTT.

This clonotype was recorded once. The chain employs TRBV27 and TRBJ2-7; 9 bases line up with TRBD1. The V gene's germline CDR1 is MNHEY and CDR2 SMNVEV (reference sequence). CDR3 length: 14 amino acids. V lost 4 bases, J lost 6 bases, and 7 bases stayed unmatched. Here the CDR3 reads CASSSGTGPFEQYF. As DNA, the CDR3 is TGTGCCAGCAGTTCCGGGACAGGGCCCTTCGAGCAGTACTTC.

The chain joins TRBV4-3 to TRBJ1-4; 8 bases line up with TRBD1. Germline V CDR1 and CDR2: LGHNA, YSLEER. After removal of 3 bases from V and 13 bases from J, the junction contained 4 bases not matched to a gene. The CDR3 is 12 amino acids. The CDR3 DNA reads TGCGCCAGCAGCCAGGGGGACAGGTTACTGTTTTTT. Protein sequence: CASSQGDRLLFF.

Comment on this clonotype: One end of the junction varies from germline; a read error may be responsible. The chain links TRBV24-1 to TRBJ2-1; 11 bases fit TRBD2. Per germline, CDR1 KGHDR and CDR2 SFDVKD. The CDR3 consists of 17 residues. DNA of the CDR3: TGTGCCACCAGTGACACTAGCGGGAGTTGGTCCTACAATGAGCAGATCTTC. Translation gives CATSDTSGSWSYNEQIF.

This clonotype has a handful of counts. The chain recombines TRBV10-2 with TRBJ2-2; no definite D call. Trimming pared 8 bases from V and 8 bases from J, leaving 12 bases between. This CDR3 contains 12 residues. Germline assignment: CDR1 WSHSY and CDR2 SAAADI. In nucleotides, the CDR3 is TGCGCCAGCCACCCTGGAAAGGGGGAGCTGTTTTTT. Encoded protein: CASHPGKGELFF.

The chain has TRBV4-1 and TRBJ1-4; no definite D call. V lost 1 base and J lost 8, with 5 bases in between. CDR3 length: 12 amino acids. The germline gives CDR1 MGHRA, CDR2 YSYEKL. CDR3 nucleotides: TGCGCCAGCAGCCAAGTTGGGGAAAAACTGTTTTTT. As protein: CASSQVGEKLFF.